The 22 T cell receptor beta chains in this list originate from one sample, sequenced in a study of cytomegalovirus exposure and HLA in healthy donors. PCR involved 60 Vbeta and 13 Jbeta primers. The assay was immunoSEQ multiplex PCR, and TCRdb's table has in-frame clones only and misses some. The table lists 100,000 to 150,000 clones, about 80% of them singletons. What was sequenced was PBMCs. Every receptor here comes from a young man in good health and CMV-seronegative.

The rearrangement uses TRBV28 and TRBJ1-1; D is unresolved. This CDR3 is 10 amino acids long. V gave up 6 bases and J gave up 11 bases, with 10 bases separating them. Germline values: CDR1 MDHEN, CDR2 SYDVKM. The CDR3 nucleotides read TGTGCCAGCAGCCCCTTTTATGCTTTCTTT. This encodes CASSPFYAFF.

This sequence joins TRBV19 and TRBJ1-1; maybe TRBD1 (5 bases). In germline, CDR1 is LNHDA, CDR2 SQIVND (reference sequence). The CDR3 extends over 15 amino acids. V lost 4 bases and J lost 4, with 16 bases in between. Here the CDR3 DNA reads TGTGCCAGTAGTACGATGCCTATGGGGGGCACTGAAGCTTTCTTT. Protein product: CASSTMPMGGTEAFF. The full variable domain, its missing parts supplied by reference TRBV19 and TRBJ1-1, is DGGITQSPKYLFRKEGQNVTLSCEQNLNHDAMYWYRQDPGQGLRLIYYSQIVNDFQKGDIAEGYSVSREKKESFPLTVTSAQKNPTAFYLCASSTMPMGGTEAFFGQGTRLTVV.

The gene calls are TRBV7-3 and TRBJ2-5; 8 positions match TRBD2. The CDR3 consists of 15 residues. The germline V gene has CDR1 SGHTA and CDR2 FQGTGA. V dropped 6 bases and J dropped 1; count of bases not matched to a gene: 7. The CDR3, as DNA: TGTGCCAGCAGGCGCCGGGGGGGCCCCCAAGAGACCCAGTACTTC. Encoded protein: CASRRRGGPQETQYF.

The J gene is TRBJ2-7, the V gene TRBV7-8; 7 bases align to TRBD2. The length of the CDR3 is 15 residues. Germline CDR1 is SGHVS and CDR2 is FQNEAQ. With 5 bases clipped from V and 0 bases from J, the junction kept 7 bases outside the gene matches. CDR3 nucleotide sequence: TGTGCCAGCAGCCTCGAGCGGGGAAACTCCTACGAGCAGTACTTC. This codes for CASSLERGNSYEQYF.

The chain employs TRBV10-3 and TRBJ2-5; 8 positions match TRBD2. CDR1 is ENHRY and CDR2 is SYGVKD in the germline V gene. Unmatched junction bases numbered 14, after V lost 6 bases and J lost 5 bases. The CDR3 length is 16 residues. As DNA, the CDR3 is TGTGCCATCAGCTCGTCTCTAAGCGGGAGCGGGGAGACCCAGTACTTC. Its protein product is CAISSSLSGSGETQYF.

The chain combines TRBV5-4 with TRBJ2-7, with TRBD1 identical over 9 bases. This CDR3 spans 15 amino acids. Germline assignment: CDR1 SGHNT and CDR2 YYREEE (reference sequence). V trimming: 3 bases; J trimming: 3 bases; junction bases outside the gene matches: 7. The CDR3 bases are TGTGCCAGCAGCTCCCGGGACAGGGCTGACTACGAGCAGTACTTC. This encodes CASSSRDRADYEQYF.

This clone was recorded a few times. CDR3 in DNA: TGCGCCAGCAGTGGGAACAGGAACACTGAAGCTTTCTTT. Translated, it gives CASSGNRNTEAFF. The V call is TRBV10-1, the J call TRBJ1-1; no clear D. Germline CDR1 and CDR2: WNHNN and SYGVQD (reference sequence). The CDR3 totals 13 residues. Trimming took off 4 bases at V and 1 base at J, with 7 bases between the two ends.

The genes are TRBV2 and TRBJ1-1; 9 nucleotides align to TRBD1. CDR3 length: 14 residues. Germline assignment: CDR1 SNHLY and CDR2 FYNNEI. J lost 4 bases, V lost 10 bases, and 10 bases had no gene match. CDR3 protein: CATKTGGGVTEAFF. CDR3 coding DNA: TGTGCCACGAAGACAGGGGGGGGTGTCACTGAAGCTTTCTTT. The full variable domain, with the rest looked up from reference TRBV2 and TRBJ1-1, is EPEVTQTPSHQVTQMGQEVILRCVPISNHLYFYWYRQILGQKVEFLVSFYNNEISEKSEIFDDQFSVERPDGSNFTLKIRSTKLEDSAMYFCATKTGGGVTEAFFGQGTRLTVV.

This clone came up once. The rearrangement uses TRBV9 and TRBJ2-1; TRBD2 matches 7 bases. The CDR3 length is 16 residues. Germline V gene lookup returns CDR1 SGDLS and CDR2 YYNGEE. With V trimmed by 0 bases and J by 4 bases, 7 bases remained unmatched. CDR3 nucleotide sequence: TGTGCCAGCAGCGTAGAGGCCCCGGGGGGATACAATGAGCAGTTCTTC. This sequence encodes CASSVEAPGGYNEQFF.

The chain uses TRBV7-9 and TRBJ2-7; the D gene is possibly TRBD1 (6 bases). The germline gives CDR1 SEHNR, CDR2 FQNEAQ (reference sequence). The length of the CDR3 is 13 residues. V was pared by 3 bases and J by 3 bases, with 9 bases between. CDR3 residues: CASSFEGVYEQYF. CDR3 DNA: TGTGCCAGCAGCTTCGAGGGGGTCTACGAGCAGTACTTC.

J is TRBJ1-4 and V is TRBV19; D unresolved. V lost 6 bases to trimming and J lost 8 bases, with 16 bases between them. The CDR3 runs 14 residues. The V gene's germline CDR1 is LNHDA and CDR2 SQIVND (reference sequence). Here the CDR3 reads CASSDGPAGEKLFF. DNA of the CDR3: TGTGCCAGTAGCGACGGCCCAGCGGGAGAAAAACTGTTTTTT.

The chain recombines TRBV2 with TRBJ1-2; D not resolved. Germline V gene data show CDR1 as SNHLY and CDR2 as FYNNEI. The CDR3 is 15 residues long. The V end was cut by 3 bases, the J end by 4 bases, with 15 bases between. The DNA for the CDR3 is TGTGCCAGCAGTGATGGCGGCTCAGTCTTCTATGGCTACACCTTC. This sequence encodes CASSDGGSVFYGYTF. Looking up the rest from reference TRBV2 and TRBJ1-2 gives the full variable domain: EPEVTQTPSHQVTQMGQEVILRCVPISNHLYFYWYRQILGQKVEFLVSFYNNEISEKSEIFDDQFSVERPDGSNFTLKIRSTKLEDSAMYFCASSDGGSVFYGYTFGSGTRLTVV.

The chain uses TRBV4-1 and TRBJ2-7, with 8 bases identical to TRBD1. The CDR3 has 15 amino acids. V lost 0 bases and J lost 4; bases outside the gene matches: 5. Germline assignment: CDR1 MGHRA and CDR2 YSYEKL. This chain's CDR3 is CASSQENRGAYEQYF. DNA for the CDR3: TGCGCCAGCAGCCAAGAGAACAGGGGGGCATACGAGCAGTACTTC.

V usage is TRBV28 and J usage is TRBJ2-5; 7 bases fit TRBD1. The CDR3 covers 16 residues. Trimming removed 5 bases from V and 1 base from J; junction bases left unmatched: 10. Per germline, CDR1 MDHEN and CDR2 SYDVKM. The CDR3 DNA is TGTGCCAGCAGTCCAAGGACAGGAGTTATCCAAGAGACCCAGTACTTC. Its translation: CASSPRTGVIQETQYF. The full variable domain, with the rest looked up from reference TRBV28 and TRBJ2-5, is DVKVTQSSRYLVKRTGEKVFLECVQDMDHENMFWYRQDPGLGLRLIYFSYDVKMKEKGDIPEGYSVSREKKERFSLILESASTNQTSMYLCASSPRTGVIQETQYFGPGTRLLVL.

This sequence joins TRBV30 and TRBJ1-5; D might be TRBD1 (6 bases). The CDR3 loop spans 13 amino acids. V lost 0 bases and J 8 bases, leaving 11 bases between the germline ends. Germline assignment: CDR1 GTSNPN and CDR2 SVGIG (reference sequence). CDR3 loop: CAWSVQGWEPQHF. The DNA of the CDR3 is TGTGCCTGGAGTGTACAGGGTTGGGAGCCCCAGCATTTT.

CDR3 amino acids: CASSVAHSPYNEQFF. In DNA form, the CDR3 reads TGTGCCAGCAGCGTAGCTCACAGCCCCTACAATGAGCAGTTCTTC. This sequence joins TRBV9 and TRBJ2-1; no firm D call. V dropped 0 bases and J dropped 2 bases, with 9 bases sitting between them. The length of the CDR3 is 15 residues. The germline gives CDR1 SGDLS, CDR2 YYNGEE. Variable domain in full (rest from reference TRBV9 and TRBJ2-1): DSGVTQTPKHLITATGQRVTLRCSPRSGDLSVYWYQQSLDQGLQFLIQYYNGEERAKGNILERFSAQQFPDLHSELNLSSLELGDSALYFCASSVAHSPYNEQFFGPGTRLTVL.

The chain has TRBV11-3 and TRBJ2-7; the D gene is possibly TRBD2 (5 bases). Germline CDR1 reads SGHNT; CDR2 reads YENEEA. This CDR3 has 17 amino acids. V was cut by 0 bases and J by 1 base, with 16 bases left in between. CDR3 bases: TGTGCCAGCAGCTTAGACCCCCCCGGGGTTACGTCCTACGAGCAGTACTTC. Encoded protein: CASSLDPPGVTSYEQYF.

The rearrangement joins TRBV15 to TRBJ2-1; 7 bases align to TRBD2. V shed 0 bases and J 7 bases; nucleotides not matched to a gene: 6. The CDR3 covers 15 residues. Germline V gene sequence: CDR1 LNHNV, CDR2 YYDKDF (reference sequence). CDR3: CATSRDLAGANEQFF. Written as DNA, the CDR3 is TGTGCCACCAGCAGAGATTTGGCGGGAGCTAATGAGCAGTTCTTC.

The rearrangement uses TRBV5-1 and TRBJ1-1; the D gene is possibly TRBD1 (6 bases). The V end lost 0 bases, the J end lost 0 bases, and 12 bases lay between the germline ends. The germline V gene encodes CDR1 SGHRS and CDR2 YFSETQ. The length of the CDR3 is 16 residues. CDR3 sequence: CASSLAQGQLNTEAFF. The CDR3 DNA is TGCGCCAGCAGCTTGGCCCAGGGACAACTGAACACTGAAGCTTTCTTT.

The chain carries TRBV10-3 and TRBJ2-2, with TRBD2 identical over 12 bases. Germline-derived CDR1 and CDR2 are ENHRY and SYGVKD. CDR3 length: 16 amino acids. J was trimmed by 7 bases and V by 2 bases; bases with no gene match: 5. The CDR3, as DNA: TGTGCCATCAGTGAGACACTAGCGGGAGGAGGCGGGGAGCTGTTTTTT. Translating gives CAISETLAGGGGELFF.

The chain couples TRBV7-9 to TRBJ1-4; D is perhaps TRBD1 (5 bases). Per germline, CDR1 SEHNR and CDR2 FQNEAQ (reference sequence). With 6 bases removed from V and 7 bases from J, the gap between germline ends came to 15 bases. CDR3 length: 14 amino acids. CDR3 in DNA: TGTGCCAGCAGGCCCGGGCAGGGTACTGAAAAACTGTTTTTT. Translation: CASRPGQGTEKLFF.

V gene TRBV19 combines with J gene TRBJ1-5; weak D call: TRBD1 (5 bases). Germline V gives CDR1 LNHDA, CDR2 SQIVND (reference sequence). The CDR3 spans 16 residues. V was clipped by 3 bases and J by 5 bases, with 17 bases between them. For the CDR3, the DNA is TGTGCCAGTAGTATCGGGACTAGGGGCGCGGATCAGCCCCAGCATTTT. It yields the protein CASSIGTRGADQPQHF. Using reference TRBV19 and TRBJ1-5 for the parts outside the CDR3, the full variable domain is DGGITQSPKYLFRKEGQNVTLSCEQNLNHDAMYWYRQDPGQGLRLIYYSQIVNDFQKGDIAEGYSVSREKKESFPLTVTSAQKNPTAFYLCASSIGTRGADQPQHFGDGTRLSIL.